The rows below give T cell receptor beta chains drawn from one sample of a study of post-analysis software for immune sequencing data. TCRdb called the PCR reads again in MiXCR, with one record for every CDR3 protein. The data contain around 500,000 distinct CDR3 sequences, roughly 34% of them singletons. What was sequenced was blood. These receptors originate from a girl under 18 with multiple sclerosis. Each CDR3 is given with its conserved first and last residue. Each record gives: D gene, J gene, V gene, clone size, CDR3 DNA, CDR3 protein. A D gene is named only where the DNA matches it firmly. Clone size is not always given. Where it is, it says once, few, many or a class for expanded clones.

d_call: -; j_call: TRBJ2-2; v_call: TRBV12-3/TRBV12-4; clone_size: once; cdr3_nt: TGTGCCAGCAGCCGAAACAACGGGGAGCTGTTTTTT; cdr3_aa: CASSRNNGELFF
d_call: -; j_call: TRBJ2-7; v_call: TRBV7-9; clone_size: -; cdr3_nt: TGTGCCAGCAGCGACATTTCTCCACACGAGCAGTACTTC; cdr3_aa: CASSDISPHEQYF
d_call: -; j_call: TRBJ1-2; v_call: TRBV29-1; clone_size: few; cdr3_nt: TGCAGCGTTGAGCGGGACTATGGCTACACCTTC; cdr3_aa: CSVERDYGYTF
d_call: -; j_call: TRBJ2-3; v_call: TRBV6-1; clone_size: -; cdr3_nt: TGTGCCAGCAGTCTAATTCGTCTGGCGGGCACAGATACGCAGTATTTT; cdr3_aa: CASSLIRLAGTDTQYF
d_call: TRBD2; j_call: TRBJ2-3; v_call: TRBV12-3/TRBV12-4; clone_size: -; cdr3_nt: TGTGCCAGCAGTTTCCGCGGGGGTAACGCAGATACGCAGTATTTT; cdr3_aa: CASSFRGGNADTQYF
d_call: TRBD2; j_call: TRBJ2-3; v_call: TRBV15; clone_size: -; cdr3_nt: TGTGCCACCAGCTCGACTAGCGGGAGCACAGATACGCAGTATTTT; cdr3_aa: CATSSTSGSTDTQYF
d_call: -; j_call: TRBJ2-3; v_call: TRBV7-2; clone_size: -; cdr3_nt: TGTGCCAGCGCCCCCGGGCAGGGGAGGACCGATACGCAGTATTTT; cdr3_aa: CASAPGQGRTDTQYF
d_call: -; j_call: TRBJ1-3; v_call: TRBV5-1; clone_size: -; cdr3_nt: TGCGCCAGCAGCTTGGGGACCTCTGGAAACACCATATATTTT; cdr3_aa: CASSLGTSGNTIYF
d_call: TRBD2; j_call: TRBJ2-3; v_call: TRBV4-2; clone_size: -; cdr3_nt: TGTGTCAGCAGCCAAGATATACTAGCGGGGAGCACAGATACGCAGTATTTT; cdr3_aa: CVSSQDILAGSTDTQYF
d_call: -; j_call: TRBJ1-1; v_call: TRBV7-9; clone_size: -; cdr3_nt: TGTGCCAGCAGCCCTCCAACTGAAGCTTTCTTT; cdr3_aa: CASSPPTEAFF
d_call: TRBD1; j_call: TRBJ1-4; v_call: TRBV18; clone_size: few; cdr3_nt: TGTGCCAGCTCACCTTCCGGACAGGGAGTTAATGAAAAACTGTTTTTT; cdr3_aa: CASSPSGQGVNEKLFF
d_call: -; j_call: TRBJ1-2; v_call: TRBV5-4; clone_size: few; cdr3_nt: TGTGCCAGCAGCCCTTGGTCGGGGGTCGGATATGGCTACACCTTC; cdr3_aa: CASSPWSGVGYGYTF
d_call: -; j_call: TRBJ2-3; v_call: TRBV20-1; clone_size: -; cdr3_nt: TGCAGTGCTAGAGATATCACAGATACGCAGTATTTT; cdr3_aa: CSARDITDTQYF
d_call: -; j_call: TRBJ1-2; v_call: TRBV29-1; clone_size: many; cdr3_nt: TGCAGCGTGGGGGGGCAGAACTATGGCTACACCTTC; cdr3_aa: CSVGGQNYGYTF
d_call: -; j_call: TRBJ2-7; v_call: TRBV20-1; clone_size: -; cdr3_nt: TGCAGTGCCCTAAATCGCTACGAGCAGTACTTC; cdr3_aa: CSALNRYEQYF
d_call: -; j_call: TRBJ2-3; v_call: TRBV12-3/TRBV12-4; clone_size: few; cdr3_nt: TGTGCCAGCAGTCCCAGAGTGAGCGCAGATATGCAGTATTTT; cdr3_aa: CASSPRVSADMQYF
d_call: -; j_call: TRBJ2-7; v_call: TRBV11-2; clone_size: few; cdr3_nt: TGTGCCAGCAGCTGGGGTATCTACGAGCAGTACTTC; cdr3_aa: CASSWGIYEQYF
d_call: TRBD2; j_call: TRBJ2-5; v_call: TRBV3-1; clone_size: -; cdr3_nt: TGTGCCAGCAGCCAGACTAGCGTGGAGACCCAGTACTTC; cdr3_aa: CASSQTSVETQYF
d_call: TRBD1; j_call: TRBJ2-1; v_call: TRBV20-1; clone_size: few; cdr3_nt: TGCAGTGCTAGAGATTACAGGGGGGTATCCTACAATGAGCAGTTCTTC; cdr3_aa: CSARDYRGVSYNEQFF
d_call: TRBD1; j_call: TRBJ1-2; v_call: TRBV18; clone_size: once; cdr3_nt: TGTGCCAGCTCACCACCGTGGGACAGGAGTTATGGCTACACCTTC; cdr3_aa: CASSPPWDRSYGYTF
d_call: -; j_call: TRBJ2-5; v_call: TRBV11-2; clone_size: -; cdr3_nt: TGTGCCAGCCAAAAAGAGACCCAGTACTTC; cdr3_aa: CASQKETQYF
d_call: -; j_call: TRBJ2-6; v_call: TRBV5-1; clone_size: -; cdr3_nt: TGCGCCAGCAGCCAATCCCGGGGACCTGGGGCCAACGTCCTGACTTTC; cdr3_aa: CASSQSRGPGANVLTF
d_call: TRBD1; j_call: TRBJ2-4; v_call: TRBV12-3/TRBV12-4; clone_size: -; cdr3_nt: TGTGCCAGCAGTTTAGCCTTCGACAGGGAGAAGGGCAAAAACATTCAGTACTTC; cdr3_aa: CASSLAFDREKGKNIQYF
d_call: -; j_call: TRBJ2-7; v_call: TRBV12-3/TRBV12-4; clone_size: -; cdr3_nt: TGTGCCAGCAGCCGTAATAACGAGCAGTACTTC; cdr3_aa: CASSRNNEQYF
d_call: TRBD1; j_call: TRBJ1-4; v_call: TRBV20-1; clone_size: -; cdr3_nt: TGCAGTGCCGAAACGGGACAGGGAGACGAAAAACTGTTTTTT; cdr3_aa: CSAETGQGDEKLFF
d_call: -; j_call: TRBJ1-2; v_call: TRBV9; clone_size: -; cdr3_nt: TGTGCCAGCAGCCCGACACTTCTCTATGGCTACACCTTC; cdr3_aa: CASSPTLLYGYTF
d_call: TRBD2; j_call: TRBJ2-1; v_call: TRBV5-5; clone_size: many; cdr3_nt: TGTGCCAGCAGCTTGGCCCTAGCGGGGGGGCGTGGTGAGCAGTTCTTC; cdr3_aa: CASSLALAGGRGEQFF
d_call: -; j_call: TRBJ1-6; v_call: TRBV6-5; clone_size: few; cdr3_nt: TGTGCCAGCAGTTACTCGGCGAAGGGAGGCACCCTCCACTTT; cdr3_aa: CASSYSAKGGTLHF
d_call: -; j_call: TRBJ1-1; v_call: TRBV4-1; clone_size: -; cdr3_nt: TGCGCCAGCAGCCAAGTTGTCGAGCCGGGTGAAGCTTTCTTT; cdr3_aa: CASSQVVEPGEAFF
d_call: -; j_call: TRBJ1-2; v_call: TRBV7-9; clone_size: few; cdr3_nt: TGTGCCAGCAGCTCGACAGCTTACTATGGCTACACCTTC; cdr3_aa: CASSSTAYYGYTF
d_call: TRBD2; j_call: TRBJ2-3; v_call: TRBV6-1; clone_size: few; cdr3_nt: TGTGCCAGCTCAAAATGGGGACTAAGCACAGATACGCAGTATTTT; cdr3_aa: CASSKWGLSTDTQYF
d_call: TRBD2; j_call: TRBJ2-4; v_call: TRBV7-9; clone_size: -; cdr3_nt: TGTGCCAGCAGCTTCTTAGCGGGGGGGACCAAAAACATTCAGTACTTC; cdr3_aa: CASSFLAGGTKNIQYF
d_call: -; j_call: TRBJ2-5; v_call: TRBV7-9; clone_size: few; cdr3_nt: TGTGCCAGCAGCCTCCGAGAGGGGAGGGAGACCCAGTACTTC; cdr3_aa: CASSLREGRETQYF
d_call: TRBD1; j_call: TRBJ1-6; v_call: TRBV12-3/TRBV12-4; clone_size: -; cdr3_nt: TGTGCCAGCAGCCCGACAGGGGAATATAATTCACCCCTCCACTTT; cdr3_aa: CASSPTGEYNSPLHF
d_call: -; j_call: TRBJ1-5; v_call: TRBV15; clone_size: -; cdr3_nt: TGTGCCACCAGCAGGAACGGGGGTCAGCCCCAGCATTTT; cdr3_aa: CATSRNGGQPQHF
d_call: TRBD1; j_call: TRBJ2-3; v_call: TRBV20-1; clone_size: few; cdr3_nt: TGCAGTGCCTCACGAAGACAGGGTGAAGGAGATACGCAGTATTTT; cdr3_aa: CSASRRQGEGDTQYF
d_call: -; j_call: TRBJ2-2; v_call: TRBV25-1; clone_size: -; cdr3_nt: TGTGCCAGCAGTGAGATGACTCCTAGCAACACCGGGGAGCTGTTTTTT; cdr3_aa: CASSEMTPSNTGELFF
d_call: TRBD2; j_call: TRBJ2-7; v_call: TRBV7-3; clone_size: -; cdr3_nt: TGTGCCAGTCGGACTAGCGGCTCATCGAACGAGCAGTACTTC; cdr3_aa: CASRTSGSSNEQYF
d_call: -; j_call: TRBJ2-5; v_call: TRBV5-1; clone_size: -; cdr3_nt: TGCGCCAGCAGCTTGGGCGGGGTCTACCAAGAGACCCAGTACTTC; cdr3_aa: CASSLGGVYQETQYF
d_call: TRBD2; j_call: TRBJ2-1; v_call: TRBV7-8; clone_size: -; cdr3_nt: TGTGCCAGCAGCGACCCGGGACTAGCTTCTAATGAGCAGTTCTTC; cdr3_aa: CASSDPGLASNEQFF
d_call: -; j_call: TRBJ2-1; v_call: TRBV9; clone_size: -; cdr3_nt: TGTGCCAGCAGCCCTCAGAGGATCAATGAGCAGTCCTTC; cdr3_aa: CASSPQRINEQSF
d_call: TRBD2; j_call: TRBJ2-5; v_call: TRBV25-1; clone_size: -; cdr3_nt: TGTGCCAGCAGTGTAGGGGGCGGACTAGCGGGCAAGGAGACCCAGTACTTC; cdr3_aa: CASSVGGGLAGKETQYF
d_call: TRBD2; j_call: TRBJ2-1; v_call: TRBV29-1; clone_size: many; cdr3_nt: TGCAGCGTTGACCTAGCGGGGGGCAATGAGCAGTTCTTC; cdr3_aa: CSVDLAGGNEQFF